The rows below give T cell receptor beta chains drawn from one sample of a study of CD4+ T cells in melanoma. Sequencing was performed with immunoSEQ multiplex PCR; in TCRdb, only in-frame clones are kept and a portion is missing. The sample consists of about 140,000 clones, roughly 91% of them appearing once. The receptors come from a human donor with melanoma. Each CDR3 is given with its conserved first and last residue. Fields, in order: clone size, CDR3 length, D gene, V gene, J gene, CDR3 DNA, CDR3 protein. D genes are given only for firm matches. Clone size is stated in some rows and not others, as once, few, many or a class when expanded.

>.|12|.|TRBV29-1|TRBJ2-5
TGCAGCGTTCGGTTGGGTAAAGAGACCCAGTACTTC
CSVRLGKETQYF
>.|14|.|TRBV2|TRBJ1-5
TGTGCCAGCAAGGGGGGCGGCCTCAATCAGCCCCAGCATTTT
CASKGGGLNQPQHF
>.|15|TRBD1|TRBV10-3|TRBJ2-5
TGTGCCATCAAACCCAACCAGGGACAGACCGGCGTTGAGTACTTC
CAIKPNQGQTGVEYF
>few|12|.|TRBV15|TRBJ2-5
TGTGCCACCAGCAGAGAGTGGGGAGCCCAGTACTTC
CATSREWGAQYF
>.|14|TRBD1|TRBV19|TRBJ1-2
TGTGCCAGTAGTTTGGGACAGGCGCCCTATGGCTACACCTTC
CASSLGQAPYGYTF
>.|12|.|TRBV28|TRBJ1-2
TGTGCCAGCAGTTTCGCACAGAATGGCTACACCTTC
CASSFAQNGYTF
>.|15|.|TRBV11-2|TRBJ1-1
TGTGCCAGCAGCCTCACGAGGACCATGAACACTGAAGCTTTCTTT
CASSLTRTMNTEAFF
>.|16|.|TRBV11-2|TRBJ1-6
TGTGCCAGCAGCTCCCAGGCGGGGTCCTCGGGTTCACCCCTCCACTTT
CASSSQAGSSGSPLHF
>.|16|.|TRBV4-1|TRBJ1-3
TGCGCCAGCAGCCAAGGGGCAATGGGGTCTGGAAACACCATATATTTT
CASSQGAMGSGNTIYF
>.|14|.|TRBV6-6|TRBJ1-2
TGTGCCAGCAGTTACCATGAAGCTAACTATGGCTACACCTTC
CASSYHEANYGYTF
>few|15|.|TRBV19|TRBJ2-6
TGTGCCTCGGGGGAGGTCTCTACTGGGGCCAACGTCCTGACTTTC
CASGEVSTGANVLTF
>.|17|TRBD2|TRBV7-3|TRBJ2-2
TGTGCCAGCAGCGCAACTAGCGGGGGGGCTCGCACCGGGGAGCTGTTTTTT
CASSATSGGARTGELFF
>.|15|TRBD1|TRBV6-5|TRBJ2-2
TGTGCCAGCAGTTTCTCGGGACAGGGCCCCGGGGAGCTGTTTTTT
CASSFSGQGPGELFF
>.|16|.|TRBV5-8|TRBJ1-2
TGTGCCAGCAGCCTCGTAAGAATGTACAGAGACTATGGCTACACCTTC
CASSLVRMYRDYGYTF
>.|14|.|TRBV19|TRBJ1-5
TGTGCCAGTAGGAGCCCGGGGATGAATCAGCCCCAGCATTTT
CASRSPGMNQPQHF
>few|14|.|TRBV2|TRBJ1-1
TGTGCCAGCACCCCCCAAAGCGGCGACACTGAAGCTTTCTTT
CASTPQSGDTEAFF